This T cell receptor (beta chain) is drawn from a study of blood T cell repertoires in COVID-19. This table comes from immunoSEQ multiplex PCR, and its TCRdb copy is limited to in-frame clones, with some not included. The table includes roughly 180,000 clones, about 84% detected once. The TCR comes from a human donor in a cohort sampled during active COVID-19. The sample consisted of peripheral blood.

The CDR3 DNA is TGTGCCAGCAGTTTGCGCAGGGGTAGGGGCTACACCTTC. Translated, it gives CASSLRRGRGYTF. The J gene is TRBJ1-2, the V gene TRBV12-3 or TRBV12-4; tentative D call: TRBD1 (6 bases). Trimming pared 3 bases from V and 8 bases from J, leaving 13 bases between. This CDR3 contains 13 residues.